One and the same sample provided the 27 T cell receptor beta chains below, sequenced in a study of blood T cell repertoires in COVID-19 (dated by TCRdb to 2019 to 2021). The library was prepared using the immunoSEQ multiplex PCR assay. This is the immuneACCESS table as TCRdb keeps it, with only in-frame sequences that have V and J called. A part of the clones is gone; compared with another copy, unresolved V genes explain less than half, and the rest is unexplained. In all, the sample holds tens of thousands of clones, and around nine tenths of those were seen once. Approximately 6% of the sample is taken by the ten largest. Input material: peripheral blood. The source of these receptors is a woman in her fifties or sixties with COVID-19, enrolled during active disease.

The chain combines TRBV27 with TRBJ2-1; 7 nucleotides match TRBD2. Trimming cost V 10 bases and J 5 bases; bases outside gene matches: 14. The CDR3 runs 15 residues. The germline CDR1 and CDR2 sequences are MNHEY and SMNVEV (reference sequence). The CDR3 sequence: CAIKSWAGVNNEQFF. The CDR3 DNA sequence: TGTGCCATCAAATCCTGGGCGGGAGTAAACAATGAGCAGTTCTTC.

V usage is TRBV3-1 (or the pseudogene TRBV3-2) and J usage is TRBJ2-1, with 8 bases fitting TRBD2. With 4 bases clipped from V and 3 bases from J, the junction kept 5 bases outside the gene matches. Germline CDR1 and CDR2: LGHDT and YNNKEL (reference sequence). The CDR3 length is 15 residues. The CDR3 DNA follows: TGTGCCAGCAGCCCTTCTACTAGCGGCTACAATGAGCAGTTCTTC. The encoded protein is CASSPSTSGYNEQFF.

The V and J genes are TRBV28 and TRBJ1-4; 7 nucleotides agree with TRBD1. This CDR3 has 13 residues. Trimming at V came to 6 bases and at J to 8 bases, leaving 6 bases not matched to a gene. The germline CDR1 and CDR2 sequences are MDHEN and SYDVKM. The CDR3 DNA sequence: TGTGCCAGCAGCCCCGACAGGGACGAAAAACTGTTTTTT. Translated, it gives CASSPDRDEKLFF.

The chain has TRBV5-1 and TRBJ2-1; possibly TRBD2 for D (6 bases). With 2 bases removed from V and 5 bases from J, the gap between germline ends came to 11 bases. Germline-derived CDR1 and CDR2 are SGHRS and YFSETQ. The CDR3 is made up of 14 amino acids. CDR3: CASSFSSANNEQFF. CDR3 coding DNA: TGCGCCAGCAGCTTCTCTAGCGCGAACAATGAGCAGTTCTTC.

This rearrangement joins TRBV11-1 to TRBJ2-2; D is uncertain. Germline CDR1 SGHAT, CDR2 FQDESV (reference sequence). The CDR3 length is 14 residues. The V end lost 0 bases, the J end lost 6 bases, and 8 bases lay between the germline ends. The CDR3 bases are TGTGCCAGCAGCTTAGCTAGAGTGGCCGGGGAGCTGTTTTTT. It yields the protein CASSLARVAGELFF.

This rearrangement joins TRBV18 to TRBJ2-2; possible D gene TRBD1, 6 bases. Germline CDR1 KGHSH, CDR2 LQKENI. Between the trimmed V and J ends, which lost 8 bases and 6 bases, there was a span of 28 bases. The CDR3 is made up of 18 amino acids. The CDR3 DNA is TGTGCCAGCCCCCTCACCACGGCAACAGGGATTTTGTCCGGGGAGCTGTTTTTT. Translated, it gives CASPLTTATGILSGELFF.

This chain links TRBV5-4 with TRBJ1-2; a weak D match, TRBD1 (6 bases). Trimming shortened V by 0 bases and J by 7 bases, and 16 bases separated the two germline ends. The germline gives CDR1 SGHNT, CDR2 YYREEE (reference sequence). CDR3 length: 15 residues. CDR3 sequence reads: CASSLGGGATGGYTF. CDR3 DNA sequence: TGTGCCAGCAGCTTGGGGGGGGGCGCTACGGGTGGCTACACCTTC.

CDR3 in amino acids: CASSSPTPQLEQYF. The CDR3 DNA is TGTGCCAGCAGCTCGCCGACACCGCAGCTCGAGCAGTACTTC. The chain carries TRBV5-6 and TRBJ2-7; no clear D. V lost 3 bases, J lost 6 bases, and 16 bases lay in between. The CDR3 has 14 residues. In germline, CDR1 is SGHDT, CDR2 YYEEEE.

This clone was observed once. The J gene is TRBJ1-5, the V gene TRBV28; 8 bases are a match to TRBD1. The V segment lost 2 bases and the J segment 4 bases; nucleotides outside the gene matches: 4. The CDR3 covers 15 residues. CDR1 MDHEN and CDR2 SYDVKM come from the germline V gene. The CDR3 spells CASSLRTGMNQPQHF. As DNA, the CDR3 is TGTGCCAGCAGTTTAAGGACAGGGATGAATCAGCCCCAGCATTTT. The whole variable domain, remainder taken from reference TRBV28 and TRBJ1-5, is DVKVTQSSRYLVKRTGEKVFLECVQDMDHENMFWYRQDPGLGLRLIYFSYDVKMKEKGDIPEGYSVSREKKERFSLILESASTNQTSMYLCASSLRTGMNQPQHFGDGTRLSIL.

The chain employs TRBV4-2 and TRBJ2-1, with D possibly matching TRBD2 (6 bases). Trimming took 4 bases from V and 4 from J, leaving 11 bases between them. The germline V gene has CDR1 LGHNA and CDR2 YNFKEQ. The CDR3 has 14 residues. The CDR3 region has the DNA TGTGCCAGCAGCCGAGCGGGCCAGTACAATGAGCAGTTCTTC. This translates into CASSRAGQYNEQFF.

This rearrangement joins TRBV15 to TRBJ1-5, with unresolved D. Per germline, CDR1 LNHNV and CDR2 YYDKDF (reference sequence). With 2 bases removed from V and 1 base from J, the gap between germline ends came to 3 bases. This CDR3 has 13 amino acids. The CDR3 is CATSRTSNQPQHF. CDR3 in DNA: TGTGCCACCAGCAGAACAAGCAATCAGCCCCAGCATTTT. The variable domain in full, with the rest retrieved from reference TRBV15 and TRBJ1-5, is DAMVIQNPRYQVTQFGKPVTLSCSQTLNHNVMYWYQQKSSQAPKLLFHYYDKDFNNEADTPDNFQSRRPNTSFCFLDIRSPGLGDTAMYLCATSRTSNQPQHFGDGTRLSIL.

This rearrangement joins TRBV7-9 to TRBJ2-1; 7 bases fit TRBD2. The V gene end was trimmed by 5 bases and the J gene end by 7 bases; junction bases not matched to a gene: 11. The CDR3 is 15 amino acids. Germline V gene data show CDR1 as SEHNR and CDR2 as FQNEAQ (reference sequence). The CDR3 is CASSPFDGRRNEQFF. DNA of the CDR3: TGTGCCAGCAGCCCCTTCGACGGGAGGAGGAATGAGCAGTTCTTC.

V and J are TRBV30 and TRBJ1-1, with unresolved D. The CDR3 is 13 amino acids. Trimming took 4 bases from V and 1 from J, leaving 10 bases between them. CDR1 and CDR2 from the germline V gene are GTSNPN and SVGIG (reference sequence). As DNA, the CDR3 is TGTGCCTGGAACCGACTCTCGAACACTGAAGCTTTCTTT. Translation: CAWNRLSNTEAFF. Supplemented by reference TRBV30 and TRBJ1-1, the full variable domain reads SQTIHQWPATLVQPVGSPLSLECTVEGTSNPNLYWYRQAAGRGLQLLFYSVGIGQISSEVPQNLSASRPQDRQFILSSKKLLLSDSGFYLCAWNRLSNTEAFFGQGTRLTVV.

This chain uses TRBV6-6 with TRBJ2-7, with 12 bases that match TRBD2. Germline CDR1 reads MNHNY; CDR2 reads SVGAGI (reference sequence). This CDR3 has 15 residues. Trimming at V came to 2 bases and at J to 3 bases, leaving 2 bases not matched to a gene. CDR3 in DNA: TGTGCCAGCAGTTACATGGGACTAGCGGGCTACGAGCAGTACTTC. Its protein product is CASSYMGLAGYEQYF.

This clone is a singleton in its sample. The chain recombines TRBV20-1 with TRBJ1-5; 8 bases are shared with TRBD1. The CDR3 contains 18 residues. The junction had 15 bases not matched to a gene; V was cut back by 3 bases and J by 2 bases. The germline V gene encodes CDR1 DFQATT and CDR2 SNEGSKA (reference sequence). The CDR3 sequence is CSASKRAQGDLGNQPQHF. CDR3 nucleotide sequence: TGCAGTGCTAGTAAAAGGGCACAGGGGGATCTTGGCAATCAGCCCCAGCATTTT.

This chain joins TRBV20-1 and TRBJ2-7; D remains ambiguous. This CDR3 is built from 11 residues. Germline CDR1 DFQATT, CDR2 SNEGSKA (reference sequence). Trimming removed 3 bases at V and 6 bases at J, with 9 bases between. The CDR3 nucleotides are TGCAGTGCTAGGTACTACCCCGAGCAGTACTTC. Its translation: CSARYYPEQYF.

The rearrangement uses TRBV18 and TRBJ2-7; a weak D match, TRBD1 (6 bases). The CDR3 covers 15 residues. V was pared by 4 bases and J by 6 bases, with 19 bases between. Germline-derived CDR1 and CDR2 are KGHSH and LQKENI. In nucleotides, the CDR3 is TGTGCCAGCTCACAAAAGACAGGTGATGGATCCGAGCAGTACTTC. Translated: CASSQKTGDGSEQYF.

The rearrangement uses TRBV12-3 or TRBV12-4 and TRBJ1-2; 9 bases map to TRBD1. This CDR3 is built from 11 residues. CDR3 amino acids: CGVGTGHGYTF. The CDR3 DNA reads as TGTGGTGTAGGGACAGGGCATGGCTACACCTTC.

In its sample, this clone was seen once. The CDR3 DNA sequence: TGTGCCAGCAGCTTGCAGGGGAACACTGAAGCTTTCTTT. Residues: CASSLQGNTEAFF. This chain uses TRBV11-3 with TRBJ1-1, with D perhaps TRBD1 (5 bases). The V end was cut by 3 bases, the J end by 1 base, with 6 bases between. The CDR3 covers 13 residues. Germline V gene data show CDR1 as SGHNT and CDR2 as YENEEA. Variable domain in full (rest from reference TRBV11-3 and TRBJ1-1): EAGVVQSPRYKIIEKKQPVAFWCNPISGHNTLYWYLQNLGQGPELLIRYENEEAVDDSQLPKDRFSAERLKGVDSTLKIQPAELGDSAVYLCASSLQGNTEAFFGQGTRLTVV.

The chain links TRBV2 to TRBJ2-3; D gene uncertain. The germline V and J ends were trimmed by 6 bases and 2 bases, with 15 bases remaining between them. There are 15 residues in the CDR3. Per the germline V gene, CDR1 is SNHLY and CDR2 is FYNNEI. DNA of the CDR3: TGTGCCAGCAGCCGAAATTCGGTCGCCACAGATACGCAGTATTTT. As protein: CASSRNSVATDTQYF.

The V call is TRBV3-1 (or the pseudogene TRBV3-2), the J call TRBJ2-7; TRBD1 is a possible D gene (7 bases). This CDR3 is 16 amino acids long. Between the trimmed V and J ends, which lost 1 base and 3 bases, there was a span of 16 bases. Germline CDR1 LGHDT, CDR2 YNNKEL (reference sequence). In nucleotides, the CDR3 is TGTGCCAGCAGCCAAGGGGGGGACAGCTTCTTCTACGAGCAGTACTTC. Translating it yields CASSQGGDSFFYEQYF.

The chain recombines TRBV2 with TRBJ1-1; no clear D. The CDR3 has 14 amino acids. V was pared by 7 bases and J by 1 base, with 13 bases between. Germline values: CDR1 SNHLY, CDR2 FYNNEI. The CDR3 sequence: CASIERTANTEAFF. CDR3 nucleotides: TGTGCCAGCATCGAGCGTACGGCGAACACTGAAGCTTTCTTT.

The rearrangement joins TRBV19 to TRBJ1-5; tentative D call: TRBD1 (5 bases). Trimming removed 3 bases from V and 4 bases from J, with 16 bases in between. Germline V gene sequence: CDR1 LNHDA, CDR2 SQIVND (reference sequence). CDR3 size: 16 residues. CDR3 in amino acids: CASSILGAGINQPQHF. In nucleotides, the CDR3 is TGTGCCAGTAGTATCCTTGGGGCAGGGATAAATCAGCCCCAGCATTTT.

The V and J genes are TRBV5-4 and TRBJ2-1; a weak D match, TRBD2 (5 bases). This CDR3 contains 16 residues. Germline assignment: CDR1 SGHNT and CDR2 YYREEE (reference sequence). The ends were cut back, 0 bases at V and 1 base at J, with 11 bases in the middle. CDR3 sequence reads: CASSLGGPESYNEQFF. The CDR3 bases are TGTGCCAGCAGCTTGGGAGGGCCGGAATCCTACAATGAGCAGTTCTTC.

This chain joins TRBV3-1 (or the pseudogene TRBV3-2) and TRBJ1-2; 9 nucleotides agree with TRBD1. The CDR3 has 15 amino acids. Trimming took 0 bases from V and 8 from J; bases not matched to a gene: 7. The germline gives CDR1 LGHDT, CDR2 YNNKEL (reference sequence). As DNA, the CDR3 is TGTGCCAGCAGCCAAGATATACAGGGGGCGCGAGGCTACACCTTC. This codes for CASSQDIQGARGYTF.

The chain is built from TRBV9 and TRBJ2-7; the match to TRBD2 covers 8 bases. The CDR3 runs 14 residues. Losses at the gene ends were 3 bases for V and 0 bases for J; bases not matched to a gene: 2. Germline CDR1 reads SGDLS; CDR2 reads YYNGEE. The CDR3 DNA reads TGTGCCAGCAGCGAGGGACTAGACTCCTACGAGCAGTACTTC. This sequence encodes CASSEGLDSYEQYF. Based on the CDR3 plus reference TRBV9 and TRBJ2-7, the full variable domain is DSGVTQTPKHLITATGQRVTLRCSPRSGDLSVYWYQQSLDQGLQFLIQYYNGEERAKGNILERFSAQQFPDLHSELNLSSLELGDSALYFCASSEGLDSYEQYFGPGTRLTVT.

This clone was detected once. The rearrangement uses TRBV11-2 and TRBJ2-2; 11 bases agree with TRBD2. This CDR3 spans 19 amino acids. Losses at the gene ends were 1 base for V and 5 bases for J; bases not matched to a gene: 12. In germline, CDR1 is SGHAT, CDR2 FQNNGV. The CDR3 protein is CASSLVSSGRRRGTGELFF. CDR3 nucleotides: TGTGCCAGCAGCTTAGTATCTAGCGGGAGGCGTCGCGGAACCGGGGAGCTGTTTTTT.